Shown below are 27 T cell receptor beta chains from a single sample sequenced in a study of siplizumab effects on memory and regulatory T cells. Mixed lymphocyte reaction cells underwent less than seven days of coculture at 37°C. No antigen is known for these receptors. The protocol was immunoSEQ multiplex PCR, while the TCRdb copy is restricted to in-frame clones and leaves out a portion. The table includes approximately 570 clones, 72% detected once. The sample was CFSE-low (dividing) CD8+ T cells sorted from an allogeneic mixed lymphocyte reaction. Source of these receptors: a human donor in good health; the cells came from an allogeneic mixed lymphocyte reaction. Some clones in this sample may be carry-over from other donors' samples.

This clone appeared a single time. The rearrangement links TRBV7-9 to TRBJ2-5; maybe TRBD1 (7 bases). V lost 5 bases and J lost 4, with 20 bases in between. CDR3 length: 16 amino acids. CDR1 and CDR2 from the germline V gene are SEHNR and FQNEAQ (reference sequence). CDR3 in amino acids: CASSPALTGTGETQYF. The CDR3 coding sequence is TGTGCCAGCAGCCCGGCGTTGACAGGGACTGGAGAGACCCAGTACTTC.

This clone was seen more than once but under ten times. The gene calls are TRBV27 and TRBJ1-5; tentative D call: TRBD1 (5 bases). CDR1 is MNHEY and CDR2 is SMNVEV in the germline V gene (reference sequence). Trimming pared 3 bases from V and 4 bases from J, leaving 7 bases between. The CDR3 is 13 amino acids. Written as DNA, the CDR3 is TGTGCCAGCAGTTTCAGGGCTAATCAGCCCCAGCATTTT. This sequence encodes CASSFRANQPQHF.

This clone was picked up one time. The chain links TRBV7-3 to TRBJ1-1; D uncertain. CDR1 and CDR2 from the germline V gene are SGHTA and FQGTGA. This CDR3 region has 13 residues. The V end was cut by 2 bases, the J end by 1 base, with 5 bases between. CDR3 DNA sequence: TGTGCCAGCAGCTTATCCGGGAACACTGAAGCTTTCTTT. Translated, it gives CASSLSGNTEAFF. The whole variable domain, remainder taken from reference TRBV7-3 and TRBJ1-1, is GAGVSQTPSNKVTEKGKYVELRCDPISGHTALYWYRQSLGQGPEFLIYFQGTGAADDSGLPNDRFFAVRPEGSVSTLKIQRTERGDSAVYLCASSLSGNTEAFFGQGTRLTVV.

This clone was seen once. This chain connects TRBV28 to TRBJ1-2; D gene uncertain. V lost 5 bases, J lost 0 bases, and 13 bases lay in between. Germline CDR1 and CDR2: MDHEN and SYDVKM. The CDR3 spans 15 residues. DNA for the CDR3: TGTGCCAGCAGTCCTAGAGGGTCAACTAACTATGGCTACACCTTC. Translated, it gives CASSPRGSTNYGYTF.

This clone was observed a handful of times. The V call is TRBV29-1, the J call TRBJ2-7, with 8 bases fitting TRBD1. CDR1 is SQVTM, CDR2 ANQGSEA, per germline. The CDR3 is 13 residues long. The trim removed 5 bases at V and 2 bases at J, leaving 5 bases unmatched. The CDR3 reads CSVRQGTTYEQYF. The CDR3 nucleotides read TGCAGCGTTAGACAGGGGACAACCTACGAGCAGTACTTC.

The chain joins TRBV16 to TRBJ2-4; possibly TRBD1 for D (6 bases). CDR1 is KGHSY and CDR2 is FQNENV in the germline V gene. The V and J ends lost 4 bases and 5 bases respectively, with 15 bases between them. The CDR3 loop spans 15 amino acids. The CDR3 is CASSRTDRFENIQYF. The CDR3 DNA reads as TGTGCCAGCAGCCGAACAGACAGGTTCGAAAACATTCAGTACTTC.

The chain employs TRBV6-6 and TRBJ2-7; 10 bases align to TRBD1. CDR3 length: 14 residues. In germline, CDR1 is MNHNY, CDR2 SVGAGI (reference sequence). The ends lost 2 bases at V and 4 bases at J; junction bases unmatched: 2. CDR3 sequence (DNA): TGTGCCAGCAGTTACGGACAGGGGGGGTACGAGCAGTACTTC. Encoded protein: CASSYGQGGYEQYF.

This chain connects TRBV2 to TRBJ1-6, with 7 bases matching TRBD1. CDR1 and CDR2 from the germline V gene are SNHLY and FYNNEI. J lost 4 bases, V lost 2 bases, and 5 bases had no gene match. This CDR3 contains 16 residues. Here the CDR3 DNA reads TGTGCCAGCAGTGAAACAGGGGTCATTTATAATTCACCCCTCCACTTT. This codes for CASSETGVIYNSPLHF.

The V gene is TRBV27, the J gene TRBJ2-5; possibly TRBD2 for D (6 bases). From germline, CDR1 is MNHEY and CDR2 SMNVEV (reference sequence). Trimming cost V 0 bases and J 5 bases, with 10 bases left between them. This CDR3 has 14 residues. In DNA form, the CDR3 reads TGTGCCAGCAGTTTATCTTCGGGGGACGAGACCCAGTACTTC. Translated, it gives CASSLSSGDETQYF.

The chain joins TRBV28 to TRBJ2-5; D unresolved. The assigned J gene may be wrong: the sequence end matches TRBJ2-7 better. Germline V lookup: CDR1 MDHEN, CDR2 SYDVKM. CDR3 length: 16 residues. CDR3 loop: CASSLNPAGSSYEQYF. In DNA, the CDR3 is TGTGCCAGCAGTTTAAACCCCGCAGGAAGCTCCTACGAGCAGTACTTC.

V is TRBV9 and J is TRBJ2-7; TRBD1 or TRBD2 may be the D gene (5 bases each). The CDR3 has 15 amino acids. In germline, CDR1 is SGDLS, CDR2 YYNGEE. V shed 2 bases and J shed 3 bases, with 15 bases lying between them. CDR3 bases: TGTGCCAGCAGCGTCTCCGGGACGGCAGGCTACGAGCAGTACTTC. Amino acids: CASSVSGTAGYEQYF.

Worth noting for this clone: The junction differs from germline at one of its ends, possibly a read error. This chain uses TRBV5-3 with TRBJ1-5; D is uncertain. TRBV5-3 is recorded as an ORF, its role being uncertain. The CDR3 consists of 15 residues. For the CDR3, the DNA is TGTGCCAGCAGCTTGACTACAGCGAGTTACCAGCCCCAGCATTTT. This encodes CASSLTTASYQPQHF.

The table lists this clone with a few counts. This sequence joins TRBV13 and TRBJ2-7, with TRBD2 identical over 12 bases. Trimming at V came to 4 bases and at J to 2 bases, leaving 6 bases not matched to a gene. This CDR3 contains 16 residues. Germline CDR1 and CDR2: PRHDT and FYEKMQ (reference sequence). In DNA form, the CDR3 reads TGTGCCAGCAGCTCCCGACTAGCGGGAGTCGCCTACGAGCAGTACTTC. It encodes CASSSRLAGVAYEQYF.

The V gene is TRBV6-1, the J gene TRBJ2-7; D possibly corresponds to TRBD2 (5 bases). The CDR3 is 15 amino acids. Germline values: CDR1 MNHNS, CDR2 SASEGT. Trimming shortened V by 0 bases and J by 3 bases, and 12 bases separated the two germline ends. The CDR3 region is CASSEAPSLDYEQYF. CDR3 coding DNA: TGTGCCAGCAGTGAAGCGCCTAGCCTAGACTACGAGCAGTACTTC.

The chain employs TRBV5-1 and TRBJ2-7; D remains unclear. Germline V gene lookup returns CDR1 SGHRS and CDR2 YFSETQ. Trimming left V 0 bases short and J 3 bases short, with 4 bases between. The CDR3 totals 12 residues. CDR3 in DNA: TGCGCCAGCAGCTTGGAAGGCTACGAGCAGTACTTC. It encodes CASSLEGYEQYF.

The table lists this clone with a count of one. It is likely a read error: a sequence one base away is far more abundant. J is TRBJ2-7 and V is TRBV19, with D uncertain. The CDR3 has 14 amino acids. Germline V CDR1 and CDR2: LNHDA, SQIVND (reference sequence). The CDR3 region is CASRIDSGRDEQYF. Written as DNA, the CDR3 is TGTGCCAGTCGTATTGATTCGGGTCGGGACGAGCAGTACTTC.

Remarks on this clone: Germline and junction disagree at one end, which may indicate a read error. V and J are TRBV19 and TRBJ2-7, with D unclear. The CDR3 has 14 residues. Germline V gene data show CDR1 as LNHDA and CDR2 as SQIVND (reference sequence). The CDR3 nucleotides read TGTGCCAGTCGTATTCATTCGGGTCGGGACGAGCAGTACTTC. Residues: CASRIHSGRDEQYF. Drawing the rest from reference TRBV19 and TRBJ2-7, the complete variable domain is DGGITQSPKYLFRKEGQNVTLSCEQNLNHDAMYWYRQDPGQGLRLIYYSQIVNDFQKGDIAEGYSVSREKKESFPLTVTSAQKNPTAFYLCASRIHSGRDEQYFGPGTRLTVT.

On this clone itself: At one end, the junction sequence differs from germline, possibly due to a read error. The chain recombines TRBV13 with TRBJ2-1, with TRBD2 matching over 14 bases. Germline assignment: CDR1 PRHDT and CDR2 FYEKMQ (reference sequence). This CDR3 has 19 residues. DNA of the CDR3: TGTGCCAGCAGGGAGGGACTAGCGGGAGCCAGCCTCTCCCACAATGAGCAGTTCTTC. This encodes CASREGLAGASLSHNEQFF.

The gene calls are TRBV18 and TRBJ2-4; a possible D gene is TRBD1 (6 bases). Looked up from germline, CDR1 is KGHSH and CDR2 is LQKENI. V lost 3 bases to trimming and J lost 1 base, with 13 bases between them. The CDR3 spans 16 residues. CDR3 DNA: TGTGCCAGCTCACCCCCAGAGGGGGTGGCCAAAAACATTCAGTACTTC. Residues: CASSPPEGVAKNIQYF.

As concerns this clone: Relative to the germline gene, one junction end is altered; a read error may explain this. The J gene is TRBJ2-2, the V gene TRBV7-7; D not certain. CDR1 and CDR2 from the germline V gene are SSHAT and FNYEAQ (reference sequence). This CDR3 spans 13 amino acids. The CDR3 spells CASSFNNTGELFF. DNA of the CDR3: TGTGCTAGCAGCTTTAACAACACCGGGGAGCTGTTTTTT.

The table lists this clone with a count of one. The chain joins TRBV21-1 to TRBJ1-5. TRBV21-1 is a known pseudogene. This CDR3 contains 16 residues. The CDR3 DNA reads TGTGCCAGCAGCAAAGTGCGAACGGGGTACAATCAGCCCCAGCATTTT. Protein product: CASSKVRTGYNQPQHF.

The chain recombines TRBV5-4 with TRBJ2-5, with unresolved D. In germline, CDR1 is SGHNT, CDR2 YYREEE (reference sequence). There are 14 residues in the CDR3. The V gene lost 0 bases and the J gene lost 5 bases, with 11 bases spanning the gap. CDR3: CASSLVGFGETQYF. CDR3 nucleotides: TGTGCCAGCAGCTTGGTCGGTTTTGGGGAGACCCAGTACTTC. Looking up the rest from reference TRBV5-4 and TRBJ2-5 gives the full variable domain: ETGVTQSPTHLIKTRGQQVTLRCSSQSGHNTVSWYQQALGQGPQFIFQYYREEENGRGNFPPRFSGLQFPNYSSELNVNALELDDSALYLCASSLVGFGETQYFGPGTRLLVL.

The table lists this clone with a few counts. The rearrangement uses TRBV4-2 and TRBJ2-7; D gene ambiguous. This CDR3 comprises 12 residues. Trimming shortened V by 0 bases and J by 3 bases, and 3 bases separated the two germline ends. CDR1 is LGHNA, CDR2 YNFKEQ, per germline. CDR3 in amino acids: CASSQDSYEQYF. CDR3 DNA sequence: TGTGCCAGCAGCCAAGACAGCTACGAGCAGTACTTC.

This clone was recorded a few times. The J gene is TRBJ2-1, the V gene TRBV19, with D hard to call. The ends were cut back, 6 bases at V and 0 bases at J, with 6 bases in the middle. CDR3 length equals 13 residues. CDR1 is LNHDA and CDR2 is SQIVND in the germline V gene (reference sequence). CDR3 loop: CASRKRSYNEQFF. The DNA of the CDR3 is TGTGCCAGTAGAAAGCGCTCCTACAATGAGCAGTTCTTC.

The gene calls are TRBV9 and TRBJ2-3, with 8 bases fitting TRBD2. The CDR3 extends over 16 amino acids. The junction had 7 bases not matched to a gene; V was cut back by 0 bases and J by 4 bases. The germline CDR1 and CDR2 sequences are SGDLS and YYNGEE. For the CDR3, the DNA is TGTGCCAGCAGCGTAGTTGGTAGCGGGATCGCAGATACGCAGTATTTT. Its protein is CASSVVGSGIADTQYF.

CDR3 sequence: CASSRRSGELFF. CDR3 coding DNA: TGTGCCAGCAGTCGAAGGAGCGGGGAGCTGTTTTTT. This sequence joins TRBV27 and TRBJ2-2; D gene unclear. V lost 5 bases and J lost 7, with 8 bases in between. Germline-derived CDR1 and CDR2 are MNHEY and SMNVEV (reference sequence). This CDR3 comprises 12 residues.

The chain combines TRBV6-5 with TRBJ1-2; 9 bases agree with TRBD1. Germline V gene data show CDR1 as MNHEY and CDR2 as SVGAGI. The CDR3 has 14 amino acids. Trimming took 6 bases from V and 4 from J; bases not matched to a gene: 6. The CDR3 DNA sequence: TGTGCCAGCAGGGAGGACAGGGGTACCTATGGCTACACCTTC. Residues: CASREDRGTYGYTF.